The 26 T cell receptor beta chains below all came from one sample that was sequenced in a study of technical replicates of blood from a handful of donors. Clones were read by immunoSEQ multiplex PCR, and TCRdb kept only the in-frame ones, dropping some. The sample shows about 7,200 clones, roughly 95% of them seen only once. Sequencing used PBMCs. Receptors originate from a human donor in good health.

The chain combines TRBV6-5 with TRBJ1-2; 7 positions match TRBD1. Germline V gene sequence: CDR1 MNHEY, CDR2 SVGAGI. V dropped 7 bases and J dropped 3; count of bases not matched to a gene: 11. There are 15 residues in the CDR3. CDR3 sequence reads: CASTGDRGRDYGYTF. The DNA for the CDR3 is TGTGCCAGCACTGGGGACAGAGGGCGCGACTATGGCTACACCTTC.

The chain employs TRBV11-3 and TRBJ2-1; possibly TRBD2 for D (6 bases). The germline V and J ends were trimmed by 5 bases and 10 bases, with 21 bases remaining between them. The CDR3 extends over 15 amino acids. Germline V lookup: CDR1 SGHNT, CDR2 YENEEA. The CDR3 protein is CASSLGEGMGGEQFF. CDR3 coding DNA: TGTGCCAGCAGCCTTGGAGAGGGAATGGGAGGAGAGCAGTTCTTC.

This chain links TRBV7-8 with TRBJ2-2, with a possible D match to TRBD1 (6 bases). The V end was cut by 5 bases, the J end by 0 bases, with 10 bases between. Germline CDR1 reads SGHVS; CDR2 reads FQNEAQ. The CDR3 consists of 15 residues. CDR3 DNA sequence: TGTGCCAGCAGCCTGGACAGCCCGAACACCGGGGAGCTGTTTTTT. Encoded protein: CASSLDSPNTGELFF.

The gene calls are TRBV2 and TRBJ1-5; 7 bases are shared with TRBD1. This CDR3 is built from 14 residues. The V segment lost 5 bases and the J segment 5 bases; nucleotides outside the gene matches: 6. CDR1 SNHLY and CDR2 FYNNEI come from the germline V gene. DNA of the CDR3: TGTGCCAGCAGTTTAGGACAGGTAGATCAGCCCCAGCATTTT. Translating it yields CASSLGQVDQPQHF.

This clone has just a few counts. This chain uses TRBV30 with TRBJ1-5; D might be TRBD1 (6 bases). The germline V gene has CDR1 GTSNPN and CDR2 SVGIG (reference sequence). The CDR3 length is 16 residues. The ends were cut back, 0 bases at V and 9 bases at J, with 21 bases in the middle. CDR3 in DNA: TGTGCCTGGAGTGTACTCGGCCGCGCGGGAGGGGGGCCCCAGCATTTT. The encoded protein is CAWSVLGRAGGGPQHF.

The genes are TRBV7-9 and TRBJ2-5, with a possible D match to TRBD2 (5 bases). V was trimmed by 7 bases and J by 5 bases, leaving 20 bases between them. The CDR3 spans 15 residues. The germline gives CDR1 SEHNR, CDR2 FQNEAQ (reference sequence). CDR3 in DNA: TGTGCCAGCACCCCCGGTCAAGGGAGTATCGAGACCCAGTACTTC. Translated: CASTPGQGSIETQYF.

This CDR3 is CASSLERQGYEQYF. The CDR3 DNA reads TGCGCCAGCAGCTTGGAACGACAGGGTTACGAGCAGTACTTC. The chain couples TRBV5-1 to TRBJ2-7; 7 bases fit TRBD1. V lost 0 bases to trimming and J lost 4 bases; unmatched junction nucleotides: 4. CDR3 size: 14 residues. Per germline, CDR1 SGHRS and CDR2 YFSETQ. Full variable domain (rest looked up from reference TRBV5-1 and TRBJ2-7): KAGVTQTPRYLIKTRGQQVTLSCSPISGHRSVSWYQQTPGQGLQFLFEYFSETQRNKGNFPGRFSGRQFSNSRSEMNVSTLELGDSALYLCASSLERQGYEQYFGPGTRLTVT.

The V call is TRBV10-3, the J call TRBJ1-3, with D uncertain. V was clipped by 0 bases and J by 0 bases, with 6 bases between them. CDR3 length equals 15 residues. Germline loops: CDR1 ENHRY, CDR2 SYGVKD. The CDR3 bases are TGTGCCATCAGTGAGTCGGGGAGCTCTGGAAACACCATATATTTT. Encoded protein: CAISESGSSGNTIYF.

The V and J genes are TRBV15 and TRBJ2-3; D gene uncertain. Germline CDR1 and CDR2: LNHNV and YYDKDF (reference sequence). The CDR3 is 13 residues long. Trimming took off 0 bases at V and 7 bases at J, with 8 bases between the two ends. The CDR3 spells CATSRDASYTQYF. The CDR3 nucleotides read TGTGCCACCAGCAGAGATGCTAGTTATACGCAGTATTTT.

The rearrangement joins TRBV6-6 to TRBJ2-3; D might be TRBD1 (6 bases). CDR1 is MNHNY and CDR2 is SVGAGI in the germline V gene (reference sequence). This CDR3 has 14 amino acids. V was pared by 6 bases and J by 2 bases, with 12 bases between. In DNA, the CDR3 is TGTGCCAGCAGCCCAGGGGAATACACAGATACGCAGTATTTT. Translated, it gives CASSPGEYTDTQYF.

The chain is built from TRBV30 and TRBJ2-1; 10 nucleotides agree with TRBD2. From germline, CDR1 is GTSNPN and CDR2 SVGIG (reference sequence). The V segment lost 3 bases and the J segment 4 bases; nucleotides outside the gene matches: 9. The CDR3 is made up of 16 amino acids. CDR3: CAWRGGIAGGYNEQFF. CDR3 nucleotide sequence: TGTGCCTGGAGGGGGGGAATAGCGGGAGGATACAATGAGCAGTTCTTC.

The CDR3 is CASSERLTGGKGTDTQYF. DNA for the CDR3: TGCGCCAGCAGTGAGAGGTTGACAGGGGGTAAGGGGACAGATACGCAGTATTTT. The chain has TRBV10-1 and TRBJ2-3, with 9 bases aligning to TRBD1. V trimming: 2 bases; J trimming: 3 bases; junction bases outside the gene matches: 12. The V gene's germline CDR1 is WNHNN and CDR2 SYGVQD (reference sequence). This CDR3 comprises 18 residues.

The chain recombines TRBV6-1 with TRBJ1-1, with D perhaps matching TRBD1 (6 bases). Trimming removed 6 bases from V and 11 bases from J, with 16 bases in between. CDR3 length: 12 residues. Germline CDR1 MNHNS, CDR2 SASEGT. CDR3 residues: CASSANDRSAFF. The CDR3, as DNA: TGTGCCAGCAGCGCTAATGACAGGTCGGCTTTCTTT.

This chain links TRBV7-9 with TRBJ2-4, with 12 bases fitting TRBD2. V shed 5 bases and J 6 bases; nucleotides not matched to a gene: 8. The CDR3 contains 16 residues. CDR1 and CDR2 (germline): SEHNR, FQNEAQ (reference sequence). CDR3 sequence (DNA): TGTGCCAGCAGCGCCAGACTAGCGGGAGCTTTAAACATTCAGTACTTC. Translated, it gives CASSARLAGALNIQYF. Complete variable domain (other parts from reference TRBV7-9 and TRBJ2-4): DTGVSQNPRHKITKRGQNVTFRCDPISEHNRLYWYRQTLGQGPEFLTYFQNEAQLEKSRLLSDRFSAERPKGSFSTLEIQRTEQGDSAMYLCASSARLAGALNIQYFGAGTRLSVL.

This clone was observed a single time. The chain has TRBV18 and TRBJ2-7; 10 bases match TRBD2. The junction had 8 bases not matched to a gene; V was cut back by 6 bases and J by 6 bases. The germline V gene encodes CDR1 KGHSH and CDR2 LQKENI. There are 14 residues in the CDR3. The CDR3 nucleotides are TGTGCCAGCTCCTTCAGCGGGAGGGCCGCCGAGCAGTACTTC. This gives the protein CASSFSGRAAEQYF.

This clone was found once. The rearrangement links TRBV10-1 to TRBJ2-5; D might be TRBD1 (6 bases). V gave up 4 bases and J gave up 2 bases, with 14 bases separating them. The CDR3 totals 15 residues. Germline-derived CDR1 and CDR2 are WNHNN and SYGVQD (reference sequence). CDR3 in DNA: TGCGCCAGCAGTGTGGACAGCCAAGGGCAAGAGACCCAGTACTTC. It specifies CASSVDSQGQETQYF.

In DNA form, the CDR3 reads TGTGCCAGCAGCTTGACAGGGGGCGGGGGTCAGCCCCAGCATTTT. Its protein product is CASSLTGGGGQPQHF. V gene TRBV6-1 combines with J gene TRBJ1-5; 10 bases are shared with TRBD1. The CDR3 spans 15 residues. Trimming at V came to 6 bases and at J to 6 bases, leaving 8 bases not matched to a gene. Looked up from germline, CDR1 is MNHNS and CDR2 is SASEGT.

V gene TRBV25-1 combines with J gene TRBJ2-7; the match to TRBD1 covers 7 bases. The V gene's germline CDR1 is MGHDK and CDR2 SYGVNS. After removal of 4 bases from V and 2 bases from J, the junction contained 8 bases not matched to a gene. CDR3 length: 15 residues. As DNA, the CDR3 is TGTGCCAGCAGTGGGGACAGTAAAAGGGCCTACGAGCAGTACTTC. Amino acid sequence: CASSGDSKRAYEQYF.

This chain connects TRBV10-3 to TRBJ2-1; maybe TRBD2 (6 bases). V was trimmed by 6 bases and J by 7 bases, leaving 19 bases between them. The CDR3 is made up of 15 amino acids. Germline V gives CDR1 ENHRY, CDR2 SYGVKD. CDR3 amino acids: CAISHGSMMRNEQFF. The CDR3 DNA follows: TGTGCCATCAGCCACGGGAGTATGATGAGGAATGAGCAGTTCTTC.

DNA of the CDR3: TGCGCCAGCAGTGAGTTTGGACCCAGGACCGCGGGCGGAGAGACCCAGTACTTC. This codes for CASSEFGPRTAGGETQYF. The chain uses TRBV10-1 and TRBJ2-5; D might be TRBD2 (5 bases). Trimming left V 1 base short and J 4 bases short, with 22 bases between. CDR1 is WNHNN and CDR2 is SYGVQD in the germline V gene (reference sequence). The CDR3 runs 18 residues.

V usage is TRBV7-2 and J usage is TRBJ2-7, with TRBD1 matching over 9 bases. V shed 5 bases, J shed 2 bases, and the junction held 7 bases outside the gene matches. The CDR3 is 15 amino acids. CDR1 is SGHTA and CDR2 is FQGNSA in the germline V gene. The CDR3 loop is CASSQRQGEPYEQYF. The CDR3 DNA reads TGTGCCAGCAGCCAAAGACAGGGGGAGCCCTACGAGCAGTACTTC.

V and J are TRBV19 and TRBJ2-7, with D uncertain. CDR1 is LNHDA, CDR2 SQIVND, per germline (reference sequence). CDR3 length equals 13 residues. V gave up 2 bases and J gave up 6 bases, with 11 bases separating them. CDR3 in amino acids: CASSINDLGEQYF. The CDR3 nucleotides are TGTGCCAGTAGTATAAACGACTTGGGCGAGCAGTACTTC.

J is TRBJ1-1 and V is TRBV30, with 9 bases fitting TRBD1. Germline loops: CDR1 GTSNPN, CDR2 SVGIG (reference sequence). With 5 bases clipped from V and 1 base from J, the junction kept 2 bases outside the gene matches. The CDR3 runs to 13 residues. The CDR3 region has the DNA TGTGCCTGGTCGGGACAGGGGAACACTGAAGCTTTCTTT. Its protein product is CAWSGQGNTEAFF. Full variable domain (remainder filled in from reference TRBV30 and TRBJ1-1): SQTIHQWPATLVQPVGSPLSLECTVEGTSNPNLYWYRQAAGRGLQLLFYSVGIGQISSEVPQNLSASRPQDRQFILSSKKLLLSDSGFYLCAWSGQGNTEAFFGQGTRLTVV.

The genes are TRBV1 and TRBJ2-1; the DNA was not compared with TRBD2, the D call given in the table. TRBV1 is designated a pseudogene. The CDR3 runs 16 residues. CDR3 sequence reads: CTAQSSLAEAYNEQFF. CDR3 in DNA: TGCACCGCTCAGAGCTCTTTAGCGGAGGCCTACAATGAGCAGTTCTTC.

The gene calls are TRBV7-9 and TRBJ2-6; tentatively, D is TRBD1 (5 bases). With 5 bases removed from V and 4 bases from J, the gap between germline ends came to 12 bases. The CDR3 is made up of 15 amino acids. Germline V gene lookup returns CDR1 SEHNR and CDR2 FQNEAQ (reference sequence). The CDR3 nucleotides are TGTGCCAGCAGCCGGCCAGGGTCCGGGGCCAACGTCCTGACTTTC. Encoded protein: CASSRPGSGANVLTF.

V gene TRBV30 combines with J gene TRBJ2-6, with 7 bases fitting TRBD2. The CDR3 runs to 13 residues. CDR1 and CDR2 (germline): GTSNPN, SVGIG (reference sequence). The CDR3 nucleotides are TGTTGTTCGGGAGGAGAAGGGGCCAACGTCCTGACTTTC. Protein sequence: CCSGGEGANVLTF.